This T cell receptor (beta chain) appears in the sequencing data of a study of shared clonotypes between healthy human individuals. About the research overall: Plates per donor: three CD4 naive, three CD4 memory, two CD8 naive, one CD8 memory.

Whole-study findings and limits: Sampling covered nothing but blood. Tissue TCR repertoires likely differ from those found in blood. Large sequencing depth failed to make sorted-subset sequencing complete, rarefaction showed. Lower generation probabilities were found for non-shared clonotypes than for those shared by all four donors.

Germline V gives CDR1 MNHNY, CDR2 SVGAGI (reference sequence). Trimming removed 6 bases from V and 3 bases from J, with 11 bases in between. The CDR3 runs 13 residues. A remark on this clone: Its cognate antigen is unknown.

Sequencing used immunoSEQ multiplex PCR; TCRdb keeps in-frame clones, though not all of them. The data hold approximately 1,000,000 clones, with around 77% observed a single time. The clonotype originates from a man in his late teens or twenties in good health. Some clones in this sample may be carry-over from other donors' samples. Sequencing was performed on memory CD4+ T cells from PBMCs. Subset described: CD45RA-negative fraction. The chain has TRBV6-6 and TRBJ1-1; no clear D gene. CDR3 in DNA: TGTGCCAGCAGAAACCAGGAGCACACTGAAGCTTTCTTT. The encoded protein is CASRNQEHTEAFF.